One sample yielded the 22 T cell receptor beta chains listed below, sequenced in a study of blood T cells in healthy people across ages. For the second PCR, which ran for 7 to 11 cycles, a sample-barcoded 5' primer and a J-beta primer mix were used. TCRdb called the 5' RACE reads again in MiXCR, with one record for every CDR3 protein. The sample consists of approximately 1.5 million distinct CDR3 sequences, about 32% of them appearing once. Sequencing used blood. These TCRs come from a woman aged 25-40 years in good health.

The chain uses TRBV9 and TRBJ2-3; D may be TRBD1 or TRBD2 (6 bases each). The CDR3 is 16 residues long. V lost 1 base and J lost 1, with 13 bases in between. Looked up from germline, CDR1 is SGDLS and CDR2 is YYNGEE. This chain's CDR3 is CASSVKYREGTDTQYF. The CDR3 DNA is TGTGCCAGCAGCGTAAAGTACAGGGAGGGCACAGATACGCAGTATTTT.

The rearrangement joins TRBV20-1 to TRBJ1-2, with TRBD1 identical over 10 bases. The germline CDR1 and CDR2 sequences are DFQATT and SNEGSKA (reference sequence). The CDR3 is 14 residues long. After removal of 6 bases from V and 0 bases from J, the junction contained 4 bases not matched to a gene. The CDR3: CSAGDRGPNYGYTF. The CDR3, as DNA: TGCAGTGCGGGCGACAGGGGGCCTAACTATGGCTACACCTTC.

This chain uses TRBV9 with TRBJ2-2; D is ambiguous. Germline values: CDR1 SGDLS, CDR2 YYNGEE. Trimming removed 3 bases from V and 3 bases from J, with 9 bases in between. This CDR3 contains 14 residues. CDR3 bases: TGTGCCAGCAGCGGGGGATGGGACACCGGGGAGCTGTTTTTT. Its protein is CASSGGWDTGELFF.

This clonotype was detected only a few times. The V call is TRBV6-2 or TRBV6-3, the J call TRBJ2-2, with TRBD2 as a possible D gene (6 bases). Trimming shortened V by 5 bases and J by 4 bases, and 23 bases separated the two germline ends. This CDR3 region has 18 residues. Germline V gene lookup returns CDR1 MNHEY and CDR2 SVGEGT. The CDR3 spells CASSRPGLMGFSTGELFF. Written as DNA, the CDR3 is TGTGCCAGCAGTCGACCGGGACTTATGGGTTTTAGCACCGGGGAGCTGTTTTTT.

The table lists this clonotype with a few counts. The chain is built from TRBV5-6 and TRBJ1-1; TRBD1 aligns across 8 bases. J was trimmed by 8 bases and V by 2 bases; bases with no gene match: 5. Germline V gene lookup returns CDR1 SGHDT and CDR2 YYEEEE. The CDR3 is made up of 13 amino acids. Written as DNA, the CDR3 is TGTGCCAGCAGCTTCGGGACAGGCTTCGAAGCTTTCTTT. Amino acids: CASSFGTGFEAFF.

The sample holds a few counts of this clonotype. This sequence joins TRBV7-2 and TRBJ2-5; possibly TRBD1 for D (5 bases). TRBJ2-7 explains the end of the DNA better; the J call may be wrong. This CDR3 is 14 amino acids long. Germline assignment: CDR1 SGHTA and CDR2 FQGNSA. The DNA of the CDR3 is TGTGCCAGCAGCCCCAGTGGGGCCCCCTACGAGCAGTACTTC. It is translated as CASSPSGAPYEQYF.

V usage is TRBV6-5 and J usage is TRBJ2-1; 7 nucleotides line up with TRBD2. V lost 0 bases to trimming and J lost 14 bases; unmatched junction nucleotides: 7. This CDR3 region has 13 residues. Germline V gene lookup returns CDR1 MNHEY and CDR2 SVGAGI. CDR3 in DNA: TGTGCCAGCAGTTACTCGTCTGGGACTAAGGAGTTCTTC. It specifies CASSYSSGTKEFF.

This clonotype was recorded a few times. J is TRBJ2-1 and V is TRBV13; no firm D call. The CDR3 totals 15 residues. Per germline, CDR1 PRHDT and CDR2 FYEKMQ (reference sequence). Trimming left V 2 bases short and J 2 bases short, with 10 bases between. CDR3 coding DNA: TGTGCCAGCAGCTTAACAGTAGTCACCTACAATGAGCAGTTCTTC. This gives the protein CASSLTVVTYNEQFF.

This sequence joins TRBV14 and TRBJ2-3; D remains ambiguous. This CDR3 has 13 residues. Trimming removed 2 bases from V and 7 bases from J, with 10 bases in between. Germline-derived CDR1 and CDR2 are SGHDN and FVKESK. CDR3 in amino acids: CASSQKGANTQYF. In DNA form, the CDR3 reads TGTGCCAGCAGCCAAAAGGGCGCAAATACGCAGTATTTT.

The chain employs TRBV12-3 or TRBV12-4 and TRBJ2-5, with 8 bases identical to TRBD1. J was trimmed by 3 bases and V by 5 bases; bases with no gene match: 5. The CDR3 covers 14 residues. CDR3 sequence (DNA): TGTGCCAGCAGTCATGACAGGGGAGAAGAGACCCAGTACTTC. This codes for CASSHDRGEETQYF.

There are a few counts of this clonotype. The rearrangement uses TRBV7-9 and TRBJ2-5; TRBD2 matches at 12 bases. The germline V gene encodes CDR1 SEHNR and CDR2 FQNEAQ (reference sequence). V dropped 4 bases and J dropped 5; count of bases not matched to a gene: 8. This CDR3 spans 16 amino acids. CDR3 DNA sequence: TGTGCCAGCAGCTGGACTAGCGGGACGGAGGAGGAGACCCAGTACTTC. Translated: CASSWTSGTEEETQYF.

The V gene is TRBV11-2, the J gene TRBJ2-5; the match to TRBD2 covers 11 bases. Germline CDR1 and CDR2: SGHAT and FQNNGV. This CDR3 contains 17 residues. With 1 base clipped from V and 3 bases from J, the junction kept 7 bases outside the gene matches. CDR3 residues: CASSLGLLAGGKETQYF. The CDR3 DNA follows: TGTGCCAGCAGCTTAGGGCTTCTAGCGGGGGGAAAAGAGACCCAGTACTTC.

On this clonotype: One end of the junction is discordant with germline, which a read error may explain. The genes are TRBV29-1 and TRBJ2-1; D not resolved. There are 12 residues in the CDR3. CDR1 and CDR2 from the germline V gene are SQVTM and ANQGSEA. The CDR3 DNA reads TGCGGCGTTGAGGTCTCTTACAATGAGCAGTTCTTC. Translation gives CGVEVSYNEQFF.

The chain uses TRBV24-1 and TRBJ2-5, with D tentatively TRBD1 (6 bases). V lost 3 bases, J lost 5 bases, and 24 bases lay in between. The CDR3 consists of 18 residues. From germline, CDR1 is KGHDR and CDR2 SFDVKD. CDR3 sequence reads: CATSDGPMGRDKGETQYF. In nucleotides, the CDR3 is TGTGCCACCAGTGATGGGCCTATGGGCAGGGACAAGGGGGAGACCCAGTACTTC.

The chain carries TRBV7-2 and TRBJ2-1; 10 bases match TRBD1. The CDR3 loop spans 15 amino acids. In germline, CDR1 is SGHTA, CDR2 FQGNSA. V was pared by 2 bases and J by 12 bases, with 10 bases of the junction left unmatched. DNA of the CDR3: TGTGCCAGCAGCTTATCCTACAAAGGGACAGGGGTGCAGTTCTTC. Protein sequence: CASSLSYKGTGVQFF. Supplemented by reference TRBV7-2 and TRBJ2-1, the full variable domain reads GAGVSQSPSNKVTEKGKDVELRCDPISGHTALYWYRQSLGQGLEFLIYFQGNSAPDKSGLPSDRFSAERTGGSVSTLTIQRTQQEDSAVYLCASSLSYKGTGVQFFGPGTRLTVL.

The chain links TRBV7-2 to TRBJ1-5; D uncertain. Germline assignment: CDR1 SGHTA and CDR2 FQGNSA. The CDR3 has 19 residues. The V end was cut by 1 base, the J end by 1 base, with 20 bases between. The CDR3 is CASSLVPLVGSMSNQPQHF. CDR3 nucleotides: TGTGCCAGCAGCTTAGTTCCTTTAGTGGGGTCTATGAGCAATCAGCCCCAGCATTTT.

Many counts were recorded for this clonotype. The V gene is TRBV27, the J gene TRBJ2-7; no firm D call. Germline V gene lookup returns CDR1 MNHEY and CDR2 SMNVEV (reference sequence). The CDR3 loop spans 13 amino acids. Trimming pared 5 bases from V and 3 bases from J, leaving 11 bases between. The CDR3 protein is CASSRLGDYEQYF. CDR3 DNA: TGTGCCAGCAGTCGACTTGGAGACTACGAGCAGTACTTC.

V usage is TRBV5-1 and J usage is TRBJ2-7; 7 bases fit TRBD2. The length of the CDR3 is 16 residues. Germline CDR1 reads SGHRS; CDR2 reads YFSETQ. V shed 0 bases, J shed 0 bases, and the junction held 6 bases outside the gene matches. This chain's CDR3 is CASSLGGGGGSYEQYF. The CDR3 DNA sequence: TGCGCCAGCAGCTTGGGTGGCGGGGGTGGCTCCTACGAGCAGTACTTC.

This clonotype was seen a few times. The chain joins TRBV20-1 to TRBJ2-7; 14 nucleotides align to TRBD2. V was pared by 6 bases and J by 7 bases, with 5 bases of the junction left unmatched. The length of the CDR3 is 13 residues. CDR1 and CDR2 (germline): DFQATT, SNEGSKA (reference sequence). CDR3 in DNA: TGCAGTGCAGGGACTAGCGGGAGTGGGGAGCAGTACTTC. The encoded protein is CSAGTSGSGEQYF.

This rearrangement joins TRBV20-1 to TRBJ1-1; perhaps TRBD1 as D (6 bases). Trimming took 1 base from V and 7 from J, leaving 13 bases between them. Germline CDR1 and CDR2: DFQATT and SNEGSKA (reference sequence). The CDR3 covers 13 residues. CDR3: CSARAPADSEAFF. For the CDR3, the DNA is TGCAGTGCTAGAGCCCCTGCGGACAGTGAAGCTTTCTTT.

The chain combines TRBV21-1 with TRBJ1-2. TRBV21-1 is an annotated pseudogene. This CDR3 is built from 16 residues. In DNA, the CDR3 is TGTGCCAGCAGCAAAGACAGGGTCCTCCTTTCCTATGGCTACACCTTC. This codes for CASSKDRVLLSYGYTF.

This clonotype was seen only a few times. The rearrangement links TRBV4-2 to TRBJ2-7, with 8 bases that match TRBD2. Germline lookup yields CDR1 LGHNA and CDR2 YNFKEQ. The CDR3 spans 17 residues. Germline trimming cut 0 bases from V and 2 bases from J; bases unmatched to any gene: 9. Written as DNA, the CDR3 is TGTGCCAGCAGCCAAGATCTTGAACTAGCGGACCCCTACGAGCAGTACTTC. Translated: CASSQDLELADPYEQYF.